The T cell receptor (beta chain) under discussion was sequenced for a study of T cells in women clearing cervical HPV infection. Study-wide points: Cases carried less TRBV6-7 than controls: roughly 0.12% versus 0.17%.

CDR1 and CDR2 (germline): SGHRS, YFSETQ. The CDR3 sequence is 14 residues long. Losses at the gene ends were 2 bases for V and 3 bases for J; bases not matched to a gene: 4. Regarding this clone: Its antigen is not known. Read sequence stops 3 residues before the CDR3 end, and the germline J gene provides the missing end.

Cervical HPV DNA detected by MY09/MY11 PCR, typed by dot-blot. The data were produced by immunoSEQ multiplex PCR, yet TCRdb's version contains in-frame clones alone and is incomplete. Recorded for this sample: tens of thousands of clones. Material: blood buffy coat. V is TRBV5-1 and J is TRBJ2-7; 8 bases map to TRBD1. This TCR derives from a woman aged 18 to 75 with a cervical HPV16 infection that either progressed to CIN3+ or cleared (not recorded which). The covered CDR3 bases are TGCGCCAGCAGCTTAGCAGGGGGCGTCTACGAG. This gives the protein CASSLAGGVYE. The complete CDR3 protein is CASSLAGGVYEQYF.